This section outlines one T cell receptor beta chain sequence together with its context. Its antigen is unknown. The sample originates from a study of cytomegalovirus exposure and HLA in healthy donors. Whole-study results and caveats: Highest at DRB1 and lowest at HLA-C, TCR association rates differed among HLA loci in a later analysis.

CDR1 is LGHNA and CDR2 is YSLEER in the germline V gene. This CDR3 has 16 residues. V lost 1 base and J 5 bases, leaving 18 bases between the germline ends. The primer mix had 60 Vbeta and 13 Jbeta primers. The method was immunoSEQ multiplex PCR; TCRdb's version includes in-frame clones alone and lacks a portion of them. The sample contains 180,000 or so clones, 75% to 85% of which appear only once. The sample taken for sequencing was PBMCs. This sequence originates from a woman aged 45-65 years in good health and CMV-seropositive. The chain couples TRBV4-3 to TRBJ2-7; D might be TRBD2 (5 bases). CDR3 in DNA: TGCGCCAGCAGCCAAGGACCCGGGATCCGGCCCCACGAGCAGTACTTC. Amino acids: CASSQGPGIRPHEQYF.